This T cell receptor (beta chain) was identified during a study of blood T cell repertoires in COVID-19. As handled by the study authors: By means of reference gene primer amplification, nucleated cell counts were estimated. Assay used: immunoSEQ multiplex PCR; TCRdb lists only in-frame clones, some missing. V, J and clone size derive from that table, while D and trimming were established from the DNA sequence. The sample carries about 43,000 clones, roughly 80% recorded once. V dropped 6 bases and J dropped 2 bases, with 23 bases sitting between them. The germline gives CDR1 SGHDT, CDR2 YYEEEE. The CDR3 covers 17 residues.

The rearrangement links TRBV5-6 to TRBJ1-1; a weak D match, TRBD1 (6 bases). This clonotype was obtained from a woman aged 55-70 years with acute or convalescent COVID-19. The sample comprised peripheral blood. CDR3 region: CASTKYPGTRRNTEAFF. The CDR3 DNA follows: TGTGCCAGCACCAAATACCCCGGGACACGACGCAACACTGAAGCTTTCTTT. Full variable domain (missing parts from reference TRBV5-6 and TRBJ1-1): DAGVTQSPTHLIKTRGQQVTLRCSPKSGHDTVSWYQQALGQGPQFIFQYYEEEERQRGNFPDRFSGHQFPNYSSELNVNALLLGDSALYLCASTKYPGTRRNTEAFFGQGTRLTVV.